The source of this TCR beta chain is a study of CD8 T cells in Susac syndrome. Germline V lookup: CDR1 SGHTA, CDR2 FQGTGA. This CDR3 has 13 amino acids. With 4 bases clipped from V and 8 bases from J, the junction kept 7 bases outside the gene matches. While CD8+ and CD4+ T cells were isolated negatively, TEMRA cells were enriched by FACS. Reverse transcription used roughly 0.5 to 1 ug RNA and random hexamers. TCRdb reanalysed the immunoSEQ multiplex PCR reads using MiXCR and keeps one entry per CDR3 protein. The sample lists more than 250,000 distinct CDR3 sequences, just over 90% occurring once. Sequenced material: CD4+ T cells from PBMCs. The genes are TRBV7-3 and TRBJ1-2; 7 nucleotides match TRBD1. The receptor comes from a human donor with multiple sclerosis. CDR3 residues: CASSYTGDDGYTF. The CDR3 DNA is TGTGCCAGCAGCTACACAGGGGATGACGGCTACACCTTC.